These 17 T cell receptor beta chains were all obtained from the same sample, sequenced in a study of metastatic and nonmetastatic thyroid tumors. TCRdb called clones again from the PCR reads with MiXCR. The sample includes roughly 46,000 clones, 20% to 25% of them seen just once. Ahead of thyroid surgery, no patient had received treatment of any kind. The specimen was blood. The source is a male donor with papillary thyroid cancer or a benign thyroid nodule (not recorded which). Some clones in this sample may be carry-over from other donors' samples.

This CDR3 is CASSTLGRASTDTQYF. In DNA form, the CDR3 reads TGCGCCAGCAGCACTTTAGGCAGAGCTAGCACAGATACGCAGTATTTT. The chain employs TRBV5-1 and TRBJ2-3; no firm D call. This CDR3 spans 16 amino acids. V gave up 4 bases and J gave up 0 bases, with 15 bases separating them. Germline assignment: CDR1 SGHRS and CDR2 YFSETQ.

This clone occurred many times. The V and J genes are TRBV5-1 and TRBJ2-7; D is perhaps TRBD2 (5 bases). V lost 0 bases, J lost 7 bases, and 11 bases lay in between. Per germline, CDR1 SGHRS and CDR2 YFSETQ. The CDR3 sequence is 13 residues long. CDR3 DNA sequence: TGCGCCAGCAGCTTGGGAGCGGACCTTGAGCAGTACTTC. It is translated as CASSLGADLEQYF.

This clone was recorded a few times. The chain combines TRBV12-5 with TRBJ2-2; 8 bases map to TRBD2. The CDR3 sequence is 16 residues long. V was clipped by 0 bases and J by 7 bases; unmatched bases: 7. CDR1 is LGHNT and CDR2 is FRNRAP in the germline V gene. This CDR3 is CASGLVVTSDHGELFF. CDR3 bases: TGTGCTAGTGGTTTGGTGGTGACTAGCGATCACGGGGAGCTGTTTTTT. Combining the CDR3 with reference TRBV12-5 and TRBJ2-2 gives the whole variable domain DARVTQTPRHKVTEMGQEVTMRCQPILGHNTVFWYRQTMMQGLELLAYFRNRAPLDDSGMPKDRFSAEMPDATLATLKIQPSEPRDSAVYFCASGLVVTSDHGELFFGEGSRLTVL.

The chain uses TRBV20-1 and TRBJ2-5, with TRBD2 matching over 11 bases. V was pared by 4 bases and J by 1 base, with 5 bases of the junction left unmatched. This CDR3 is built from 15 residues. Germline lookup yields CDR1 DFQATT and CDR2 SNEGSKA (reference sequence). CDR3 residues: CSAIPLAGGQETQYF. CDR3 nucleotides: TGCAGTGCTATACCCCTAGCGGGGGGCCAAGAGACCCAGTACTTC.

This clone was observed a handful of times. A much larger clone differs by one base, so this may be a read error. The J gene is TRBJ2-7, the V gene TRBV4-2; 7 bases agree with TRBD2. With the DNA end fitting TRBJ2-5 better, the J assignment may be wrong. CDR1 LGHNA and CDR2 YNFKEQ come from the germline V gene. This CDR3 contains 16 residues. CDR3 sequence (DNA): TGTGCCAGCAGCCAAGAAGCTAGCGGCCCCCAAGAGACCCAGTACTTC. It codes for CASSQEASGPQETQYF.

This clone was recorded at least ten times. The chain links TRBV5-6 to TRBJ1-1; 7 bases align to TRBD1. Germline V gives CDR1 SGHDT, CDR2 YYEEEE. The V gene end was trimmed by 2 bases and the J gene end by 1 base; junction bases not matched to a gene: 8. The CDR3 is 16 amino acids. The CDR3 reads CASSFGRGWENTEAFF. The CDR3 coding sequence is TGTGCCAGCAGCTTCGGCAGGGGGTGGGAGAACACTGAAGCTTTCTTT.

This clone was seen a handful of times. CDR3 sequence: CASSQAQTQETQYF. The DNA for the CDR3 is TGCGCCAGCAGCCAAGCACAGACCCAAGAGACCCAGTACTTC. The chain is built from TRBV4-1 and TRBJ2-5; D remains ambiguous. Germline V gene data show CDR1 as MGHRA and CDR2 as YSYEKL. The CDR3 is 14 residues long. The V and J ends lost 1 base and 1 base respectively, with 7 bases between them.

This clone has ten or more counts. The chain's CDR3 is CASSSYSGTEAFF. The DNA for the CDR3 is TGTGCCAGCAGCTCGTACTCGGGGACTGAAGCTTTCTTT. This chain uses TRBV7-6 with TRBJ1-1; no clear D. The CDR3 is made up of 13 amino acids. V was cut by 4 bases and J by 5 bases, with 11 bases left in between. The germline CDR1 and CDR2 sequences are SGHVS and FNYEAQ.

Comments on this clone: A single base separates this from a much larger clone, so it may be a read error. The J gene is TRBJ1-1, the V gene TRBV7-9; D remains ambiguous. The germline V gene has CDR1 SEHNR and CDR2 FQNEAQ (reference sequence). This CDR3 has 15 residues. Trimming took 8 bases from V and 1 from J, leaving 17 bases between them. CDR3 coding DNA: TGTGCCAGCGGCCCAGAAGTAGGGAAGAACACTGAAGCTTTCTTT. Translation gives CASGPEVGKNTEAFF.

This chain connects TRBV12-3 or TRBV12-4 to TRBJ2-7; D possibly matches TRBD1 or TRBD2 (5 bases each). The CDR3 is 15 amino acids. The germline V and J ends were trimmed by 1 base and 2 bases, with 12 bases remaining between them. The CDR3 spells CASSLGGSSPYEQYF. In DNA, the CDR3 is TGTGCCAGCAGTTTAGGGGGGAGCTCACCCTACGAGCAGTACTTC.

Worth noting for this clone: At one of its ends the junction is not consistent with the germline gene, which may arise from a read error. The rearrangement joins TRBV27 to TRBJ1-2; maybe TRBD1 (6 bases). The V gene's germline CDR1 is MNHEY and CDR2 SMNVEV (reference sequence). The CDR3 spans 13 residues. The CDR3 is CAISHRQERGYTF. Written as DNA, the CDR3 is TGTGCCATCAGTCACAGACAGGAGCGTGGCTACACCTTC.

The sample holds a few counts of this clone. J is TRBJ2-3 and V is TRBV24-1; 9 nucleotides match TRBD2. The CDR3 spans 16 residues. J lost 7 bases, V lost 4 bases, and 11 bases had no gene match. Germline CDR1 and CDR2: KGHDR and SFDVKD. The DNA for the CDR3 is TGTGCCACCAGTGACCCTAGCGGGACGGAGGCAAATACGCAGTATTTT. Translation: CATSDPSGTEANTQYF.

This clone came up a few times. This rearrangement joins TRBV27 to TRBJ2-7; D tentatively reads TRBD1 or TRBD2 (5 bases each). Trimming cost V 6 bases and J 2 bases, with 14 bases left between them. Germline CDR1 is MNHEY and CDR2 is SMNVEV (reference sequence). This CDR3 is built from 14 residues. CDR3 residues: CASSLVGVAYEQYF. In DNA, the CDR3 is TGTGCCAGCAGCTTAGTGGGGGTCGCCTACGAGCAGTACTTC.

This clone was seen repeatedly, ten times or more. This chain links TRBV6-1 with TRBJ1-6, with no clear D. The CDR3 is 17 amino acids. Trimming removed 6 bases from V and 5 bases from J, with 20 bases in between. The germline V gene has CDR1 MNHNS and CDR2 SASEGT. Written as DNA, the CDR3 is TGTGCCAGCAGGTCCTCCGGGCCGGCTCCTGATAATTCACCCCTCCACTTT. Residues: CASRSSGPAPDNSPLHF.

This clone was seen at least ten times. The chain combines TRBV11-1 with TRBJ1-2; 7 positions agree with TRBD1. The CDR3 has 16 residues. Germline V gives CDR1 SGHAT, CDR2 FQDESV (reference sequence). V lost 5 bases, J lost 0 bases, and 9 bases stayed unmatched. The DNA of the CDR3 is TGTGCCAGCAGCCCGCGCCTTGGGACAGCTAACTATGGCTACACCTTC. Its protein is CASSPRLGTANYGYTF.

This clone was counted ten times or more. The genes are TRBV15 and TRBJ2-1; maybe TRBD2 (5 bases). The germline V gene has CDR1 LNHNV and CDR2 YYDKDF (reference sequence). The CDR3 consists of 17 residues. Trimming stripped 5 bases from V and 1 base from J, with 18 bases between. The CDR3 region is CATSGGLVPRSYNEQFF. As DNA, the CDR3 is TGTGCCACCAGCGGCGGGTTAGTTCCCCGGTCCTACAATGAGCAGTTCTTC. The complete variable domain, with remaining parts taken from reference TRBV15 and TRBJ2-1, reads DAMVIQNPRYQVTQFGKPVTLSCSQTLNHNVMYWYQQKSSQAPKLLFHYYDKDFNNEADTPDNFQSRRPNTSFCFLDIRSPGLGDTAMYLCATSGGLVPRSYNEQFFGPGTRLTVL.

This clone was found many times. V and J are TRBV18 and TRBJ2-5, with 10 bases that match TRBD1. Germline loops: CDR1 KGHSH, CDR2 LQKENI. The CDR3 sequence is 14 residues long. V lost 4 bases, J lost 5 bases, and 4 bases stayed unmatched. The CDR3: CASSRGQGGETQYF. The CDR3, as DNA: TGTGCCAGCTCACGAGGACAGGGGGGCGAGACCCAGTACTTC.